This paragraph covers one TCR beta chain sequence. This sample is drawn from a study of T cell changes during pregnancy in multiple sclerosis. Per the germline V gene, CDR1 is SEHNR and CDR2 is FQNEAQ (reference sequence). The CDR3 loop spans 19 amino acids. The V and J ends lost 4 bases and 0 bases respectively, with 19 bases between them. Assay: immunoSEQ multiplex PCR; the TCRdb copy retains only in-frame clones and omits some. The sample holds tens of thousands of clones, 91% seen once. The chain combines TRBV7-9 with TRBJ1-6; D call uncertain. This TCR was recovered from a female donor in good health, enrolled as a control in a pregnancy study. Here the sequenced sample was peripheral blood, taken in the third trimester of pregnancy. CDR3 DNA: TGTGCCAGCAGCTCCCCGGAGAAGGTGGCGAGCTCCTATAATTCACCCCTCCACTTT. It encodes CASSSPEKVASSYNSPLHF.